This TCR beta chain stems from a study of blood T cells in healthy people across ages. At the level of the study: Per two T cells, about one barcoded beta molecule was captured through template switching.

Study-level results: Comparison with aged donors showed that long-lived donors had more naive CD4+ cells and higher diversity.

Trimming stripped 5 bases from V and 6 bases from J, with 11 bases between. The CDR3 consists of 12 residues. Germline assignment: CDR1 DFQATT and CDR2 SNEGSKA (reference sequence). The extraction recovered at least 5.5 micrograms of total RNA per sample. In its sample, this clonotype was seen a few times. Its antigen is unidentified. Next came a second PCR, run for about 7 to 12 cycles, which used a sample-barcoded 5' primer along with a J-beta primer mix. TCRdb reanalysed the 5' RACE reads using MiXCR and keeps one entry per CDR3 protein. The sample records about 760,000 distinct CDR3 sequences, approximately 53% being singletons.

Sequenced sample: blood. This sequence was found in a middle-aged man in good health. The V gene is TRBV20-1, the J gene TRBJ1-5; weak D call: TRBD1 (6 bases). The CDR3 DNA reads TGCAGTGCTGCAGGGGTCGGTCAGCCCCAGCATTTT. This translates into CSAAGVGQPQHF.